These 7 T cell receptor beta chains came from one sample sequenced in a study of siplizumab effects on memory and regulatory T cells. The protocol was immunoSEQ multiplex PCR, while the TCRdb copy is restricted to in-frame clones and leaves out a portion. The data contain tens of thousands of clones, 79% of them singletons. The sequenced sample was memory CD4+ T cells sorted from blood. These receptor sequences come from a human donor in good health.

The chain is built from TRBV6-6 and TRBJ2-4, with 8 bases fitting TRBD2. This CDR3 comprises 14 residues. CDR1 is MNHNY and CDR2 is SVGAGI in the germline V gene (reference sequence). V shed 5 bases and J 4 bases; nucleotides not matched to a gene: 4. The CDR3 DNA follows: TGTGCCAGCAGTCACGGGGGGGCGAAAAACATTCAGTACTTC. It yields the protein CASSHGGAKNIQYF.

This chain connects TRBV9 to TRBJ2-7; 9 bases map to TRBD2. CDR3 length: 15 residues. CDR1 is SGDLS, CDR2 YYNGEE, per germline. The J segment lost 2 bases and the V segment lost 5 bases, leaving 8 bases of the junction unmatched. CDR3 nucleotide sequence: TGTGCCAGCAGTGCCCCGAGCGGGGGGACCTACGAGCAGTACTTC. Translation gives CASSAPSGGTYEQYF.

The CDR3 DNA sequence: TGTGCCAGCAGCTTAGTTGGCGGTGGCCAAAACATTCAGTACTTC. It is translated as CASSLVGGGQNIQYF. The chain uses TRBV7-2 and TRBJ2-4; unclear D gene. In germline, CDR1 is SGHTA, CDR2 FQGNSA. V dropped 1 base and J dropped 5 bases, with 12 bases sitting between them. The CDR3 has 15 amino acids.

This clone was counted ten times or more. The rearrangement links TRBV5-1 to TRBJ2-1, with a tentative D call TRBD1 (5 bases). Per the germline V gene, CDR1 is SGHRS and CDR2 is YFSETQ. Trimming removed 2 bases at V and 6 bases at J, with 12 bases between. The CDR3 sequence is 14 residues long. The CDR3 DNA reads as TGCGCCAGCAGCTTCGGGTCAGGGCCCAATGAGCAGTTCTTC. It specifies CASSFGSGPNEQFF.

The chain combines TRBV6-1 with TRBJ1-4; D perhaps matches TRBD1 (6 bases). The CDR3 sequence is 15 residues long. Germline V gives CDR1 MNHNS, CDR2 SASEGT. Trimming took 10 bases from V and 1 from J, leaving 16 bases between them. The CDR3 DNA sequence: TGTGCCACAGGGGAAAGCTTAGGAACTAATGAAAAACTGTTTTTT. Encoded protein: CATGESLGTNEKLFF.

The V and J genes are TRBV6-5 and TRBJ1-2; the D is unclear. The germline V gene encodes CDR1 MNHEY and CDR2 SVGAGI. This CDR3 comprises 14 residues. Trimming took off 4 bases at V and 3 bases at J, with 12 bases between the two ends. CDR3 bases: TGTGCCAGCAGTTCCGCACAGAGATACTATGGCTACACCTTC. Protein product: CASSSAQRYYGYTF.

The CDR3 is CASSYSRGQGGDTQYF. CDR3 coding DNA: TGTGCCAGCAGTTACTCCCGGGGACAGGGAGGGGATACGCAGTATTTT. The chain uses TRBV6-6 and TRBJ2-3; 9 nucleotides line up with TRBD1. The trim removed 0 bases at V and 6 bases at J, leaving 7 bases unmatched. The V gene's germline CDR1 is MNHNY and CDR2 SVGAGI (reference sequence). The CDR3 consists of 16 residues.